Below are 14 T cell receptor beta chains sequenced from a single sample in a study of T cell responses to AZD1222 COVID-19 vaccine. Profiled with immunoSEQ multiplex PCR; TCRdb holds only in-frame clones, not every one. Of about 150,000 clones in the sample, approximately 90% are singletons; the top ten hold roughly 5.5%. The sequencing here drew on peripheral blood, taken on day 0 of AZD1222 vaccination. These receptors were obtained from an adult in good health.

V is TRBV10-3 and J is TRBJ2-2; 7 bases align to TRBD1. Trimming took 4 bases from V and 4 from J; bases not matched to a gene: 15. The germline CDR1 and CDR2 sequences are ENHRY and SYGVKD. CDR3 length: 18 residues. CDR3 region: CAISASGGPARGTGELFF. The CDR3 nucleotides read TGTGCCATCAGTGCTTCAGGGGGACCCGCCCGGGGCACCGGGGAGCTGTTTTTT.

This clone was observed a few times. The CDR3 DNA reads TGTGCCAGCAGCACGGGACAGTATAATTCACCCCTCCACTTT. Its protein is CASSTGQYNSPLHF. The rearrangement uses TRBV9 and TRBJ1-6; 7 bases are a match to TRBD1. This CDR3 has 14 residues. The V gene end was trimmed by 4 bases and the J gene end by 4 bases; junction bases not matched to a gene: 2. Germline V gene sequence: CDR1 SGDLS, CDR2 YYNGEE.

The chain employs TRBV5-1 and TRBJ2-2; D is unclear. This CDR3 has 15 residues. The germline V and J ends were trimmed by 2 bases and 4 bases, with 12 bases remaining between them. From germline, CDR1 is SGHRS and CDR2 YFSETQ. CDR3 loop: CASSFGRVRTGELFF. The CDR3 DNA follows: TGCGCCAGCAGCTTCGGTAGGGTACGCACCGGGGAGCTGTTTTTT.

This clone was observed once. This chain uses TRBV6-6 with TRBJ1-4, with 7 bases lining up with TRBD1. Germline CDR1 MNHNY, CDR2 SVGAGI (reference sequence). This CDR3 has 14 residues. Trimming at V came to 6 bases and at J to 8 bases, leaving 9 bases not matched to a gene. In DNA, the CDR3 is TGTGCCAGCAGCTTAGGTCGGGACAGCGAAAAACTGTTTTTT. The encoded protein is CASSLGRDSEKLFF.

The chain recombines TRBV5-1 with TRBJ2-3; no reliable D call. The CDR3 totals 15 residues. Germline CDR1 SGHRS, CDR2 YFSETQ. V lost 3 bases and J lost 5, with 16 bases in between. This CDR3 reads CASSSTTTERDTQYF. CDR3 DNA sequence: TGCGCCAGCAGCTCCACAACGACGGAGAGAGATACGCAGTATTTT.

The chain is built from TRBV5-4 and TRBJ2-3, with D possibly being TRBD2 (7 bases). CDR1 is SGHNT and CDR2 is YYREEE in the germline V gene (reference sequence). The V gene lost 10 bases and the J gene lost 0 bases, with 18 bases spanning the gap. The CDR3 has 15 amino acids. The CDR3 sequence is CAFNRGGGSTDTQYF. DNA of the CDR3: TGTGCCTTCAACCGAGGGGGGGGCAGCACAGATACGCAGTATTTT.

V gene TRBV11-3 combines with J gene TRBJ2-1; no reliable D call. This CDR3 region has 12 residues. Germline CDR1 SGHNT, CDR2 YENEEA. With 1 base removed from V and 9 bases from J, the gap between germline ends came to 7 bases. The DNA for the CDR3 is TGTGCCAGCAGCTTAGTGTCGGGTGAGCAGTTCTTC. Protein product: CASSLVSGEQFF. The full variable domain, its missing parts supplied by reference TRBV11-3 and TRBJ2-1, is EAGVVQSPRYKIIEKKQPVAFWCNPISGHNTLYWYLQNLGQGPELLIRYENEEAVDDSQLPKDRFSAERLKGVDSTLKIQPAELGDSAVYLCASSLVSGEQFFGPGTRLTVL.

The chain is built from TRBV5-6 and TRBJ1-2; D is unresolved. The germline V and J ends were trimmed by 5 bases and 4 bases, with 9 bases remaining between them. CDR1 is SGHDT and CDR2 is YYEEEE in the germline V gene. This CDR3 has 12 residues. As DNA, the CDR3 is TGTGCCAGCAGTAGTGCGGGCTATGGCTACACCTTC. This codes for CASSSAGYGYTF.

Only one count was recorded for this clone. This sequence joins TRBV2 and TRBJ2-5; weak D call: TRBD2 (5 bases). The CDR3 has 11 residues. With 6 bases removed from V and 3 bases from J, the gap between germline ends came to 5 bases. The germline CDR1 and CDR2 sequences are SNHLY and FYNNEI. The CDR3 is CASRGEETQYF. The CDR3 DNA follows: TGTGCCAGCAGGGGAGAAGAGACCCAGTACTTC.

The table lists this clone with a count of one. The chain combines TRBV18 with TRBJ2-5, with 10 bases identical to TRBD1. The germline V gene has CDR1 KGHSH and CDR2 LQKENI. The CDR3 covers 16 residues. Unmatched junction bases numbered 9, after V lost 3 bases and J lost 5 bases. The chain's CDR3 is CASSPLIRQGAETQYF. CDR3 bases: TGTGCCAGCTCACCGCTGATTCGACAGGGGGCCGAGACCCAGTACTTC.

V usage is TRBV5-6 and J usage is TRBJ2-5; tentatively, D is TRBD1 (6 bases). This CDR3 is built from 14 residues. The germline V and J ends were trimmed by 0 bases and 5 bases, with 11 bases remaining between them. The germline CDR1 and CDR2 sequences are SGHDT and YYEEEE. CDR3 amino acids: CASSLGNRVETQYF. The CDR3 bases are TGTGCCAGCAGCTTGGGTAACAGGGTTGAGACCCAGTACTTC.

To note about this clone: At one end, the junction sequence differs from germline, possibly due to a read error. This chain connects TRBV6-5 to TRBJ1-1; tentatively, D is TRBD1 (6 bases). The length of the CDR3 is 13 residues. From germline, CDR1 is MNHEY and CDR2 SVGAGI. CDR3 DNA: TGTGCCAGCAGTCGAACGCGGGACACCGAAGCTTTCTTT. It encodes CASSRTRDTEAFF.

The chain couples TRBV9 to TRBJ1-2, with 10 bases that match TRBD1. V lost 3 bases, J lost 4 bases, and 12 bases stayed unmatched. CDR1 is SGDLS and CDR2 is YYNGEE in the germline V gene. The CDR3 loop spans 17 amino acids. CDR3 amino acids: CASSEGTGDFSVYGYTF. CDR3 nucleotide sequence: TGTGCCAGCAGCGAGGGGACAGGGGACTTTTCCGTCTATGGCTACACCTTC.

This chain joins TRBV4-2 and TRBJ2-7; D is unresolved. The CDR3 loop spans 14 amino acids. V lost 0 bases, J lost 3 bases, and 9 bases lay in between. Germline V CDR1 and CDR2: LGHNA, YNFKEQ. CDR3 region: CASSQEYDNYEQYF. The CDR3 DNA sequence: TGTGCCAGCAGCCAAGAATACGACAACTACGAGCAGTACTTC.